Given below is one TCR beta chain in context. The antigen remains undetermined. This record comes from a study of blood T cells in healthy people across ages. The study, taken as a whole, reports: More naive CD4+ cells and higher diversity were found in long-lived than in aged donors.

There are 18 residues in the CDR3. Trimming stripped 6 bases from V and 0 bases from J, with 18 bases between. Per germline, CDR1 SGHAT and CDR2 FQNNGV. It was with a sample-barcoded 5' primer and a J-beta primer mix that a second PCR of about 6 to 12 cycles was run. A single record per CDR3 protein comes from TCRdb applying MiXCR to the 5' RACE reads. The data contain 850,000 to 950,000 distinct CDR3 sequences, about 30% of them singletons. Sequenced sample: blood. V usage is TRBV11-2 and J usage is TRBJ2-6; unclear D gene. This receptor was taken from a woman older than 75 in good health. In nucleotides, the CDR3 is TGTGCCAGCAGTTTATCGACTCCTAGTCTCTCTGGGGCCAACGTCCTGACTTTC. It translates to CASSLSTPSLSGANVLTF.